This T cell receptor beta chain derives from a study of cytomegalovirus exposure and HLA in healthy donors. Study observations and caveats: TCR beta chain V- and J-gene trimming was linked, in a later analysis, to a missense variant in DCLRE1C. The likely origin of a cluster of highly shared sequence variants was a sequencing artifact.

With regard to this clone: Antigen specificity is unknown.

The PCR used 60 Vbeta and 13 Jbeta primers. Assay: immunoSEQ multiplex PCR; the TCRdb copy retains only in-frame clones and omits some. The sample shows approximately 150,000 clones, approximately 73% of them seen only once. This receptor was obtained from a man aged 25-45 years in good health and CMV-seropositive. Specimen: PBMCs.

The CDR3 region has the DNA TGTGCCAGCTCAATATACAGGGAACCTGAGCAGTTCTTC. Translation: CASSIYREPEQFF. V gene TRBV18 combines with J gene TRBJ2-1; maybe TRBD1 (6 bases). The germline V and J ends were trimmed by 5 bases and 9 bases, with 14 bases remaining between them. Germline CDR1 is KGHSH and CDR2 is LQKENI. The CDR3 is 13 residues long.